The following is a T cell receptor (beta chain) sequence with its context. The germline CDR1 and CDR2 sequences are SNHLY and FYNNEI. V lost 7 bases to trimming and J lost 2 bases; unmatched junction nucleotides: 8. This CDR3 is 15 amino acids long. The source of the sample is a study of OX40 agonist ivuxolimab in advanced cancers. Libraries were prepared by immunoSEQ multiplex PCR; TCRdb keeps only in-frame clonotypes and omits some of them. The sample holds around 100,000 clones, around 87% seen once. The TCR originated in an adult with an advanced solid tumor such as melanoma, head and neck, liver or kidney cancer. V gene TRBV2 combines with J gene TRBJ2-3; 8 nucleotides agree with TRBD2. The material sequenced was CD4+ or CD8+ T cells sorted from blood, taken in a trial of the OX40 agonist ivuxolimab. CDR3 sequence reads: CASTGGRGLTDTQYF. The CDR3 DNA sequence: TGTGCCAGCACGGGGGGGAGGGGCCTCACAGATACGCAGTATTTT.